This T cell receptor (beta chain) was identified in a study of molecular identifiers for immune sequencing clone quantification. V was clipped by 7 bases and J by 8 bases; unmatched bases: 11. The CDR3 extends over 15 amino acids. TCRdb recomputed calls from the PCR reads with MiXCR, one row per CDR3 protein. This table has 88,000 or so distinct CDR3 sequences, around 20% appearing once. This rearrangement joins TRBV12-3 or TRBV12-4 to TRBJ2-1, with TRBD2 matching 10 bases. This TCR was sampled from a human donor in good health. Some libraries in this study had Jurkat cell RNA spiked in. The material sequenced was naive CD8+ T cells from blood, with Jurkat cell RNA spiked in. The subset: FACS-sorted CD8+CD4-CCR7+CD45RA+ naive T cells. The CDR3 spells CASNPSGRWWDEQFF. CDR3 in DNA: TGTGCCAGCAATCCTAGCGGGAGATGGTGGGATGAGCAGTTCTTC.